Each of the 3 T cell receptor beta chains below was sequenced from the same sample in a study of blood T cell repertoires in COVID-19. Only in-frame clones appear in the TCRdb table, and some are missing; sequencing was by immunoSEQ multiplex PCR. The sample gives a few hundred thousand clones, 85% to 90% of which show up once; 6.2% is in the top ten. The sequenced sample was peripheral blood. The receptors originated from a man aged 60 to 75 who had recovered from COVID-19.

CDR3 amino acids: CASRGDRVGNEQFF. In DNA, the CDR3 is TGCGCCAGCAGAGGGGACAGGGTCGGCAATGAGCAGTTCTTC. V gene TRBV10-1 combines with J gene TRBJ2-1; 9 nucleotides align to TRBD1. The V and J ends lost 6 bases and 6 bases, in that order; junction bases with no gene match: 6. Germline V gives CDR1 WNHNN, CDR2 SYGVQD (reference sequence). The CDR3 spans 14 residues.

The chain joins TRBV5-1 to TRBJ2-7; 10 nucleotides align to TRBD2. This CDR3 comprises 12 residues. Germline V lookup: CDR1 SGHRS, CDR2 YFSETQ. CDR3 in amino acids: CALAGGPYEQYF. CDR3 coding DNA: TGCGCGTTAGCGGGAGGCCCCTACGAGCAGTACTTC. Using reference TRBV5-1 and TRBJ2-7 for the parts outside the CDR3, the full variable domain is KAGVTQTPRYLIKTRGQQVTLSCSPISGHRSVSWYQQTPGQGLQFLFEYFSETQRNKGNFPGRFSGRQFSNSRSEMNVSTLELGDSALYLCALAGGPYEQYFGPGTRLTVT.

The rearrangement links TRBV19 to TRBJ2-1; possible D gene TRBD2, 5 bases. Germline-derived CDR1 and CDR2 are LNHDA and SQIVND (reference sequence). The CDR3 spans 11 residues. Trimming removed 7 bases from V and 6 bases from J, with 7 bases in between. The CDR3 nucleotides are TGTGCCAGTAAGAGGGTCAATGAGCAGTTCTTC. Protein: CASKRVNEQFF.